Sequencing of this TCR beta chain was carried out in a study of blood T cell dynamics during melanoma immunotherapy (dated by TCRdb to the early 2020s). General notes on the study: Patients with metastatic melanoma were treated with first-line pembrolizumab or nivolumab plus ipilimumab as standard of care in the United Kingdom. To find early correlates of response, peripheral T cell receptor repertoires were profiled in metastatic melanoma patients before and after one cycle of checkpoint inhibitor therapy. Consecutive patients formed a training cohort, and a further independent group of patients from the same centre was pooled into an external validation set.

With respect to this clone: Its antigen is currently not known. Base qualities are not provided; no much larger clone lies one nucleotide away.

For every bulk PBMC sample, a fixed 350 ng of DNA was loaded. TCR beta CDR3 sequences were amplified from genomic DNA using the immunoSEQ TCRb Assay kit according to manufacturer instructions. The KAPA Library Quantification Kit for Illumina platforms was used to quantify the pooled libraries by qPCR. Sequencing of the pooled libraries was done on an Illumina NextSeq 500, with clustering at roughly 0.55-1.1 pM. Per the original workflow: TCR data were analyzed with immunoSEQ ANALYZER and the R LymphoSeq package. A rearrangement efficiency score was calculated as productive divided by the sum of productive and non-productive CDR3 sequences. Clonality was assessed using the Gini coefficient and diversity using the Renyi index at alpha=1, with pairwise comparisons between timepoints within each patient. In LymphoSeq, clonal relatedness was computed using an edit distance of 3, and repertoire similarity was computed using the Bhattacharyya coefficient. To classify response, a linear discriminant analysis based on week-3 changes in clonality and diversity was built with the R MASS and caret packages. This is the immuneACCESS table as TCRdb keeps it, with only in-frame sequences that have V and J called. A part of the clones is gone; compared with another copy, unresolved V genes explain less than half, and the rest is unexplained. The V and J calls and clone size come from that table; D and trimming were worked out from the DNA. This sample comprises roughly 25,000 clones, around 88% of them detected only once. The top ten clonotypes cover about 4.9% of the sample.

Here is what the overall study found, with its caveats: The relatively small sample size was acknowledged as potentially limiting generalization of the results. The study could not determine whether the T cell clones driving repertoire changes were melanoma-specific or reflected general immune activation. A bifurcated reorganization of the PBMC repertoire at W3, with increased clonality or increased diversity, was observed in patients who later achieved disease control, unlike in progressors.

For CDR1 and CDR2, the germline V gene lists WSHSY and SAAADI. Inclusive of the bounding cysteine and phenylalanine, the CDR3 is 15 residues long. The sequence is cut down to CDR3 DNA, 45 bases in frame from base 1. Trimming accounts for 6 bases at V and 6 bases at J, while the number of junction bases matched to no gene is 13. The sample's time point label, in plain terms: pre-treatment baseline. Blood samples were taken before treatment (T0) and at week 3 (W3), following the first cycle of checkpoint blockade. Except for two patients with rapid clinical progression, response was assessed 12 weeks after the first infusion by RECIST 1.1; disease control meant complete response, partial response or stable disease. Patients were excluded for prior systemic cancer treatment, concomitant immunosuppressant therapy or synchronous other active malignancies. Bulk PBMC and plasma cell-free DNA were both sequenced for TCR beta so that circulating cells and T cell turnover could be tracked. Lymphoprep and SepMate tubes were used to isolate PBMC from blood, and red cell lysis was then performed. QIAamp DNA Blood Mini kits were used to extract DNA from PBMC and sorted T cell subsets.

This material consisted of blood, taken from a patient treated with checkpoint blockade. The receptor chain draws on TRBV10-2 and TRBJ2-5, with TRBD1 matching 7 junction bases. The TCR originated in a human donor with melanoma. The CDR3 here reads CASRGDYRGEQTQYF. The sequenced DNA is TGCGCCAGCAGAGGGGATTACAGGGGAGAGCAGACCCAGTACTTC.